Listed below are T cell receptor beta chains from one sample, sequenced in a study of shared clonotypes between healthy human individuals. Profiling relied on immunoSEQ multiplex PCR, and the TCRdb table lists in-frame clones only, not all of them. The sample carries about 2.4 million clones, roughly 93% recorded once. The sample comprised naive CD4+ T cells from PBMCs. Receptors originate from a man aged 18 to 30 in good health. Some clones in this sample may be carry-over from other donors' samples. Each CDR3 is given with its conserved first and last residue. The D gene is left open where the match is weak. Rows may omit the clone size; those that give it use once, few, many or a size class.

>TRBV7-2|TRBJ2-5|TRBD1|-
TGTGCCAGCAGCCGCAAAATGGGACAGGGAGAGGAGACCCAGTACTTC
CASSRKMGQGEETQYF
>TRBV9|TRBJ1-2|-|-
TGTGCCAGCAGCGTAGACCCACTCCCGGAGGGCGGCTACACCTTC
CASSVDPLPEGGYTF
>TRBV11-2|TRBJ2-5|-|-
TGTGCCAGCAGGAGGATACAGGGTAACCAAGAGACCCAGTACTTC
CASRRIQGNQETQYF
>TRBV28|TRBJ2-7|TRBD2|-
TGTGCCAGCAGTAGGGGACTAGCGGAGCCCCTGGGCTACGAGCAGTACTTC
CASSRGLAEPLGYEQYF
>TRBV13|TRBJ1-2|TRBD1|-
TGTGCCAGCAGCAAAAGACAGGGGGCTACCTATGGCTACACCTTC
CASSKRQGATYGYTF
>TRBV28|TRBJ2-7|-|-
TGTGCCAGCAGTGAGGGAGGAAAGAGCTCCTACGAGCAGTACTTC
CASSEGGKSSYEQYF
>TRBV11-2|TRBJ1-4|TRBD1|-
TGTGCCAGCAGCTCGAGGACAGGGCCCTCGGAAAAACTGTTTTTT
CASSSRTGPSEKLFF
>TRBV27|TRBJ2-3|-|-
TGTGCCAGTCCCTGGGGACCACACACCACCCATACGCAGTATTTT
CASPWGPHTTHTQYF
>TRBV7-8|TRBJ1-5|TRBD1|once
TGTGCCAGCAGCTTAGTGGCAGGGGGTAGCAATCAGCCCCAGCATTTT
CASSLVAGGSNQPQHF
>TRBV28|TRBJ2-3|-|-
TGTGCCAGCAGTTTAGGAGGGACAGTGGGGACAGATACGCAGTATTTT
CASSLGGTVGTDTQYF
>TRBV2|TRBJ1-4|-|-
TGTGCCAGCAGCGGTCGAATCGGCGAAAAACTGTTTTTT
CASSGRIGEKLFF
>TRBV19|TRBJ1-5|-|-
TGTGCCAGTACCCCGGGTAATCAGCCCCAGCATTTT
CASTPGNQPQHF
>TRBV27|TRBJ2-3|-|once
TGTGCCAGCAGAGCAGGCGAAGTTGGCACAGATACGCAGTATTTT
CASRAGEVGTDTQYF
>TRBV28|TRBJ2-3|TRBD2|once
TGTGCCAGCAGGGGGACTAGCTGGGATACGCAGTATTTT
CASRGTSWDTQYF
>TRBV6-1|TRBJ2-1|TRBD2|-
TGTGCCAGCAGTGAAGGTAGCGGGGGATACAATGAGCAGTTCTTC
CASSEGSGGYNEQFF
>TRBV28|TRBJ2-2|TRBD2|-
TGTGCCAGCAGCGTAGCGGGGTTCACCGGGGAGCTGTTTTTT
CASSVAGFTGELFF